These 32 T cell receptor beta chains share one sample of origin, sequenced in a study of blood T cells in healthy people across ages. Primers used in a second PCR of about 6 to 11 cycles were a sample-barcoded 5' primer and a J-beta primer mix. TCRdb re-derived calls from the 5' RACE reads in MiXCR, one entry per CDR3 protein. The repertoire has about 1,600,000 distinct CDR3 sequences, around two fifths of them found once; the top ten carry roughly 8.2%. The sample consisted of blood. The receptors derive from a young woman in good health.

This clonotype was picked up a small number of times. The rearrangement links TRBV7-9 to TRBJ2-5; TRBD2 matches at 10 bases. With 3 bases clipped from V and 4 bases from J, the junction kept 2 bases outside the gene matches. Germline-derived CDR1 and CDR2 are SEHNR and FQNEAQ (reference sequence). This CDR3 contains 14 residues. CDR3 nucleotide sequence: TGTGCCAGCAGCTTGGGGACTAGCGCAGAGACCCAGTACTTC. Translation gives CASSLGTSAETQYF.

The V gene is TRBV27, the J gene TRBJ2-2; D is perhaps TRBD1 or TRBD2 (6 bases each). The germline gives CDR1 MNHEY, CDR2 SMNVEV (reference sequence). The CDR3 spans 17 residues. V was clipped by 6 bases and J by 7 bases, with 24 bases between them. The CDR3 loop reads CASRTSPRGGLVGELFF. The CDR3 DNA is TGTGCCAGCAGAACATCCCCGAGAGGGGGACTCGTCGGGGAGCTGTTTTTT.

This clonotype showed up just a few times. The chain couples TRBV28 to TRBJ2-7, with D tentatively TRBD1 (6 bases). CDR1 is MDHEN, CDR2 SYDVKM, per germline. This CDR3 comprises 13 residues. Trimming stripped 6 bases from V and 3 bases from J, with 12 bases between. The CDR3 sequence: CASRQTGDYEQYF. DNA of the CDR3: TGTGCCAGCAGGCAGACAGGTGACTACGAGCAGTACTTC.

This clonotype was picked up a small number of times. This rearrangement joins TRBV30 to TRBJ1-1; possibly TRBD1 for D (5 bases). The V gene lost 0 bases and the J gene lost 2 bases, with 7 bases spanning the gap. This CDR3 region has 13 residues. Germline CDR1 GTSNPN, CDR2 SVGIG (reference sequence). The CDR3 reads CAWSVQDNTEAFF. The CDR3 DNA reads as TGTGCCTGGAGTGTACAGGACAACACTGAAGCTTTCTTT.

CDR3: CSASKREQYF. The CDR3 nucleotides read TGCAGCGCGTCTAAAAGGGAGCAGTACTTC. The rearrangement joins TRBV29-1 to TRBJ2-7; D call uncertain. Germline V gene sequence: CDR1 SQVTM, CDR2 ANQGSEA. This CDR3 comprises 10 residues. Trimming took off 7 bases at V and 7 bases at J, with 11 bases between the two ends.

V and J are TRBV6-5 and TRBJ2-3; TRBD2 matches at 12 bases. The J segment lost 5 bases and the V segment lost 4 bases, leaving 7 bases of the junction unmatched. The CDR3 spans 16 residues. Germline V gene lookup returns CDR1 MNHEY and CDR2 SVGAGI. CDR3 DNA: TGTGCCAGCAGTTTTACGGGGGGACTAGCGGGAGATACGCAGTATTTT. This codes for CASSFTGGLAGDTQYF.

This clonotype appeared many times. The chain couples TRBV12-3 or TRBV12-4 to TRBJ2-3; D ambiguous. V lost 6 bases and J 3 bases, leaving 7 bases between the germline ends. The CDR3 length is 12 residues. CDR3 sequence reads: CASRKSTDTQYF. For the CDR3, the DNA is TGTGCCAGCAGAAAGAGTACAGATACGCAGTATTTT.

The rearrangement links TRBV5-4 to TRBJ2-1; possible D gene TRBD2, 6 bases. The CDR3 loop spans 16 amino acids. Germline assignment: CDR1 SGHNT and CDR2 YYREEE (reference sequence). The V end was cut by 0 bases, the J end by 0 bases, with 10 bases between. The CDR3 loop is CASSLAAGFSYNEQFF. The CDR3 coding sequence is TGTGCCAGCAGCTTGGCGGCGGGATTCTCCTACAATGAGCAGTTCTTC.

This clonotype showed up just a few times. The J gene is TRBJ2-7, the V gene TRBV13; 8 bases fit TRBD2. Germline V gene sequence: CDR1 PRHDT, CDR2 FYEKMQ (reference sequence). After removal of 0 bases from V and 1 base from J, the junction contained 8 bases not matched to a gene. This CDR3 spans 17 amino acids. The CDR3 loop is CASSLGLGGALSYEQYF. The CDR3 DNA reads as TGTGCCAGCAGCTTAGGCCTCGGGGGGGCTTTATCCTACGAGCAGTACTTC.

The V gene is TRBV10-3, the J gene TRBJ1-1; TRBD1 aligns across 8 bases. This CDR3 comprises 14 residues. The trim removed 2 bases at V and 6 bases at J, leaving 5 bases unmatched. Germline assignment: CDR1 ENHRY and CDR2 SYGVKD. CDR3 DNA sequence: TGTGCCATCAGTGAGGAACGGGACAGGCCTGAAGCTTTCTTT. Translated, it gives CAISEERDRPEAFF.

This rearrangement joins TRBV2 to TRBJ2-3; the D gene is possibly TRBD1 (7 bases). Trimming took 1 base from V and 4 from J, leaving 15 bases between them. The CDR3 has 16 amino acids. Germline V gene data show CDR1 as SNHLY and CDR2 as FYNNEI. CDR3 sequence (DNA): TGTGCCAGCAGTGAAGTTGGAGGGGGCTGGTCAGATACGCAGTATTTT. Translating gives CASSEVGGGWSDTQYF.

A word on this clonotype: At one end the junction does not follow the germline gene, possibly because of a read error. The rearrangement joins TRBV3-1 to TRBJ1-6, with 7 bases matching TRBD1. Per the germline V gene, CDR1 is LGHDT and CDR2 is YNNKEL (reference sequence). The CDR3 is 17 residues long. The CDR3 nucleotides are TGTGCCAGCAGCCAAGCGCCAATCCGGGACAGAAAATCACCCCCCCACTTT. Amino acid sequence: CASSQAPIRDRKSPPHF. Full variable domain (outside the CDR3, taken from reference TRBV3-1 and TRBJ1-6): DTAVSQTPKYLVTQMGNDKSIKCEQNLGHDTMYWYKQDSKKFLKIMFSYNNKELIINETVPNRFSPKSPDKAHLNLHINSLELGDSAVYFCASSQAPIRDRKSPPHFGNGTRLTVT.

This clonotype was seen more than once but under ten times. The chain has TRBV20-1 and TRBJ2-3; 8 positions agree with TRBD2. With V trimmed by 6 bases and J by 4 bases, 9 bases remained unmatched. CDR1 and CDR2 (germline): DFQATT, SNEGSKA (reference sequence). The CDR3 contains 14 residues. The CDR3, as DNA: TGCAGTGCCACCCGCGGACTAGCCCCAGATACGCAGTATTTT. Residues: CSATRGLAPDTQYF.

This clonotype showed up just a few times. The J gene is TRBJ2-1, the V gene TRBV5-1; a possible D gene is TRBD2 (6 bases). This CDR3 spans 16 amino acids. Trimming left V 0 bases short and J 0 bases short, with 10 bases between. Germline lookup yields CDR1 SGHRS and CDR2 YFSETQ. In DNA, the CDR3 is TGCGCCAGCAGCTTGGCCGCGGGATACTCCTACAATGAGCAGTTCTTC. It translates to CASSLAAGYSYNEQFF.

This clonotype was found a few times. J is TRBJ2-3 and V is TRBV20-1, with 11 bases matching TRBD2. The CDR3 spans 16 residues. Germline V gene sequence: CDR1 DFQATT, CDR2 SNEGSKA (reference sequence). Trimming cost V 3 bases and J 4 bases; bases outside gene matches: 9. The CDR3 region is CSARDLAGGPSDTQYF. As DNA, the CDR3 is TGCAGTGCTAGGGATCTAGCGGGAGGACCCTCAGATACGCAGTATTTT.

The rearrangement joins TRBV2 to TRBJ2-3; D not resolved. The V gene lost 6 bases and the J gene lost 2 bases, with 12 bases spanning the gap. CDR1 SNHLY and CDR2 FYNNEI come from the germline V gene. CDR3 length: 14 residues. The CDR3 loop is CASRFLRSTDTQYF. The CDR3 DNA follows: TGTGCCAGCAGGTTTCTTAGATCCACAGATACGCAGTATTTT.

J is TRBJ1-1 and V is TRBV3-1, with 9 positions matching TRBD1. The CDR3 is made up of 13 amino acids. V was clipped by 4 bases and J by 11 bases; unmatched bases: 8. CDR1 LGHDT and CDR2 YNNKEL come from the germline V gene (reference sequence). The DNA for the CDR3 is TGTGCCAGCAGCCGCAACACAGGGGGCGACGCTTTCTTT. Protein product: CASSRNTGGDAFF.

J is TRBJ2-7 and V is TRBV28; D is uncertain. Germline V gives CDR1 MDHEN, CDR2 SYDVKM. V was clipped by 8 bases and J by 4 bases, with 15 bases between them. The CDR3 sequence is 13 residues long. This CDR3 is CASGSLSLYEQYF. In nucleotides, the CDR3 is TGTGCCAGCGGTTCGTTGTCCTTGTACGAGCAGTACTTC.

This clonotype was detected only a few times. The V call is TRBV2, the J call TRBJ2-1, with 7 bases matching TRBD1. The trim removed 4 bases at V and 10 bases at J, leaving 13 bases unmatched. CDR1 is SNHLY, CDR2 FYNNEI, per germline. This CDR3 comprises 15 residues. The CDR3 protein is CASSGLDRVKQEQFF. In DNA, the CDR3 is TGTGCCAGCAGTGGTCTTGACAGGGTAAAACAGGAGCAGTTCTTC.

A few counts support this clonotype. In DNA form, the CDR3 reads TGTGCCAGCAGTCCCCAGGGAACCAAAAACATTCAGTACTTC. This translates into CASSPQGTKNIQYF. The V gene is TRBV28, the J gene TRBJ2-4; possibly TRBD1 for D (5 bases). With 5 bases removed from V and 2 bases from J, the gap between germline ends came to 10 bases. This CDR3 has 14 amino acids. CDR1 is MDHEN and CDR2 is SYDVKM in the germline V gene.

The chain links TRBV9 to TRBJ2-1; 8 nucleotides line up with TRBD2. Trimming at V came to 0 bases and at J to 8 bases, leaving 7 bases not matched to a gene. Per germline, CDR1 SGDLS and CDR2 YYNGEE. This CDR3 is built from 15 residues. CDR3 in amino acids: CASSVAGTSIHEQFF. The DNA of the CDR3 is TGTGCCAGCAGCGTAGCCGGGACTAGTATACATGAGCAGTTCTTC.

This chain connects TRBV5-1 to TRBJ2-1; TRBD2 matches at 11 bases. Germline CDR1 reads SGHRS; CDR2 reads YFSETQ. V lost 5 bases to trimming and J lost 4 bases; unmatched junction nucleotides: 5. This CDR3 is built from 15 residues. This CDR3 reads CASRLAGATYNEQFF. CDR3 in DNA: TGCGCCAGCAGACTAGCGGGGGCCACTTACAATGAGCAGTTCTTC.

V usage is TRBV29-1 and J usage is TRBJ2-1, with D tentatively TRBD2 (5 bases). The end of the DNA fits TRBJ2-7 better, so the J call may be wrong. Germline V CDR1 and CDR2: SQVTM, ANQGSEA. This CDR3 is 15 amino acids long. The CDR3 region has the DNA TGCAGCGTAGCTCCCGGGGTCATCTCCTACAATGAGCAGTACTTC. Its translation is CSVAPGVISYNEQYF.

For the CDR3, the DNA is TGTGCCAGCACCGGACTAGGGTACAATGAGCAGTTCTTC. This encodes CASTGLGYNEQFF. This sequence joins TRBV2 and TRBJ2-1; 7 bases map to TRBD2. The CDR3 contains 13 residues. The V segment lost 7 bases and the J segment 4 bases; nucleotides outside the gene matches: 4. Germline assignment: CDR1 SNHLY and CDR2 FYNNEI.

The V and J genes are TRBV23-1 and TRBJ1-5; maybe TRBD1 (5 bases). TRBV23-1 is placed among ORFs of uncertain function. V dropped 6 bases and J dropped 2 bases, with 17 bases sitting between them. This CDR3 comprises 16 residues. The CDR3 protein is CASSLRDSRGNQPQHF. The CDR3 DNA sequence: TGCGCCAGCAGCCTAAGGGACTCAAGAGGCAATCAGCCCCAGCATTTT.

The table lists this clonotype with a few counts. This chain joins TRBV12-3 or TRBV12-4 and TRBJ2-7; 8 bases fit TRBD1. This CDR3 region has 14 residues. J gave up 5 bases and V 5 bases, and 8 bases lay outside the gene matches. The CDR3 DNA sequence: TGTGCCAGCAGTCCCCAGACAGGGGTACACGAGCAGTACTTC. Translated, it gives CASSPQTGVHEQYF.

A few counts support this clonotype. The chain carries TRBV9 and TRBJ2-3, with a tentative D call TRBD2 (6 bases). V lost 0 bases to trimming and J lost 0 bases, with 8 bases between them. This CDR3 comprises 15 residues. Looked up from germline, CDR1 is SGDLS and CDR2 is YYNGEE. CDR3 coding DNA: TGTGCCAGCAGCGTAGTTAGCGGCAGCACAGATACGCAGTATTTT. This gives the protein CASSVVSGSTDTQYF.

In its sample, this clonotype was seen a few times. The genes are TRBV2 and TRBJ2-5; weak D call: TRBD2 (5 bases). The ends were cut back, 7 bases at V and 3 bases at J, with 15 bases in the middle. CDR1 SNHLY and CDR2 FYNNEI come from the germline V gene. The CDR3 is 14 residues long. The CDR3, as DNA: TGTGCCAGCAACCTTCTGGGGAGTGAAGAGACCCAGTACTTC. It specifies CASNLLGSEETQYF.

This clonotype has more than one count but fewer than ten. The chain uses TRBV12-3 or TRBV12-4 and TRBJ2-3, with TRBD2 matching over 11 bases. V lost 7 bases to trimming and J lost 2 bases; unmatched junction nucleotides: 5. The CDR3 contains 15 residues. CDR3 in DNA: TGTGCCAGCACCGCGGGACTAGCGGACACAGATACGCAGTATTTT. Protein product: CASTAGLADTDTQYF.

The genes are TRBV29-1 and TRBJ2-5; D not resolved. Germline V gene lookup returns CDR1 SQVTM and CDR2 ANQGSEA. This CDR3 has 14 amino acids. V shed 4 bases and J shed 1 base, with 13 bases lying between them. DNA of the CDR3: TGCAGCGTTGGATATATGGCAGTCCAAGAGACCCAGTACTTC. Translating gives CSVGYMAVQETQYF.

The chain joins TRBV5-1 to TRBJ2-7; TRBD1 is a possible D gene (6 bases). The J call could be wrong; TRBJ2-4 is a better fit for the DNA end. Germline CDR1 reads SGHRS; CDR2 reads YFSETQ. This CDR3 is built from 17 residues. The CDR3 DNA sequence: TGCGCCAGCAGCCAAGACCCAGACAGGTTAGCCAAAAACATTCAGTACTTC. Amino acids: CASSQDPDRLAKNIQYF.

This clonotype has more than one count but fewer than ten. The chain has TRBV3-1 and TRBJ2-7, with 7 bases lining up with TRBD2. Looked up from germline, CDR1 is LGHDT and CDR2 is YNNKEL (reference sequence). V dropped 3 bases and J dropped 2; count of bases not matched to a gene: 7. The CDR3 consists of 15 residues. The chain's CDR3 is CASSHTERGAYEQYF. CDR3 nucleotides: TGTGCCAGCAGCCACACCGAGCGGGGAGCCTACGAGCAGTACTTC.